Listed below are T cell receptor beta chains from one sample, sequenced in a study of T cells in Graves' hyperthyroidism and ophthalmopathy. TCRdb called the multiplex PCR reads again in MiXCR, with one record for every CDR3 protein. The table includes 600,000 to 750,000 distinct CDR3 sequences, roughly 17% detected once. The sequencing sample was made of blood. Receptors originate from a man in his forties or fifties with Graves' hyperthyroidism. Each CDR3 is given with its conserved first and last residue. D genes are given only for firm matches. Some rows have no size entry. The others give once, few or many, or a class for an expanded clone.

CDR3 protein	CDR3 DNA	D gene	clone size	J gene	V gene
CATTAGLGEKLFF	TGTGCCACCACGGCAGGGCTGGGTGAAAAACTGTTTTTT	NA	few	TRBJ1-4	TRBV15
CASSVVVGGRGYGYTF	TGTGCCAGCAGCGTAGTTGTTGGAGGTAGAGGGTATGGCTACACCTTC	NA	many	TRBJ1-2	TRBV9
CSARDVGGLNTEAFF	TGCAGTGCTAGAGATGTGGGGGGGCTGAACACTGAAGCTTTCTTT	NA	NA	TRBJ1-1	TRBV20-1
CAWSVGDSSYNEQFF	TGTGCCTGGAGTGTAGGGGACAGCTCCTACAATGAGCAGTTCTTC	TRBD1	NA	TRBJ2-1	TRBV30
CASSLEPGPGTQYF	TGTGCCAGCAGCTTAGAACCTGGTCCAGGTACGCAGTATTTT	NA	few	TRBJ2-3	TRBV7-2
CASTMSGLAADTQYF	TGCGCCAGCACTATGAGTGGACTAGCGGCGGATACGCAGTATTTT	TRBD2	few	TRBJ2-3	TRBV5-1
CASSLISGSTEQFF	TGTGCCAGCAGCTTGATTAGCGGGAGTACTGAGCAGTTCTTC	TRBD2	few	TRBJ2-1	TRBV5-5
CASSIGFKGPSNQPQHF	TGTGCCAGTAGTATTGGGTTTAAGGGACCCAGCAATCAGCCCCAGCATTTT	NA	few	TRBJ1-5	TRBV19
CASSQEGTGIWGEKLFF	TGCGCCAGCAGCCAAGAAGGGACAGGTATATGGGGAGAAAAACTGTTTTTT	TRBD1	few	TRBJ1-4	TRBV4-3
CASSLSTGMYHSGNTIYF	TGTGCCAGCAGCTTATCCACCGGGATGTACCACTCTGGAAACACCATATATTTT	NA	once	TRBJ1-3	TRBV11-2
CASSLVQGWETEAFF	TGTGCCAGCAGTTTAGTTCAGGGATGGGAAACTGAAGCTTTCTTT	NA	many	TRBJ1-1	TRBV27
CAWSRGGNTEAFF	TGTGCCTGGAGTCGAGGGGGGAACACTGAAGCTTTCTTT	NA	many	TRBJ1-1	TRBV30
CASSYRDRGIGYGYTF	TGTGCCAGCAGCTACCGAGACAGGGGGATAGGCTATGGCTACACCTTC	TRBD1	many	TRBJ1-2	TRBV7-8
CASSPNVGSNYGYTF	TGTGCCAGCAGCCCGAATGTAGGTTCTAACTATGGCTACACCTTC	NA	few	TRBJ1-2	TRBV28
CASSYSGDALGDQPQHF	TGTGCCAGCAGTTACTCGGGGGACGCCCTCGGCGATCAGCCCCAGCATTTT	NA	few	TRBJ1-5	TRBV6-6
CASAQTGSGNTIYF	TGTGCCAGCGCTCAGACAGGGTCAGGAAACACCATATATTTT	TRBD1	few	TRBJ1-3	TRBV6-1
CASSYRRIFGANVLTF	TGTGCCAGCAGTTACCGACGCATTTTCGGGGCCAACGTCCTGACTTTC	NA	many	TRBJ2-6	TRBV6-2/TRBV6-3
CASGPGQGFEQYF	TGTGCTAGTGGCCCTGGACAGGGGTTCGAGCAGTACTTC	TRBD1	many	TRBJ2-7	TRBV12-5
CAISESYQGANTEAFF	TGTGCCATCAGTGAGTCCTACCAGGGGGCGAACACTGAAGCTTTCTTT	TRBD1	many	TRBJ1-1	TRBV10-3
CSARAGSEAFF	TGCAGTGCTAGGGCAGGGAGTGAAGCTTTCTTT	NA	many	TRBJ1-1	TRBV20-1
CASSSYRAPDTQYF	TGTGCCAGCAGCTCTTACAGGGCACCAGATACGCAGTATTTT	NA	NA	TRBJ2-3	TRBV5-6
CASSFTGRSELFF	TGTGCCAGCAGTTTTACTGGCAGGTCTGAGCTGTTTTTT	NA	many	TRBJ2-2	TRBV12-3/TRBV12-4
CASSLEGGLGETQYF	TGTGCCAGCAGCTTAGAAGGGGGGCTCGGAGAGACCCAGTACTTC	NA	many	TRBJ2-5	TRBV7-9
CASSTRQGLSNEQFF	TGTGCCAGCAGCACCAGACAGGGGTTGTCCAATGAGCAGTTCTTC	TRBD1	NA	TRBJ2-1	TRBV9
CASSLGLQGDTQYF	TGTGCCAGCAGCTTAGGCTTACAGGGAGATACGCAGTATTTT	NA	many	TRBJ2-3	TRBV13
CASSLVGGHTGELFF	TGTGCCAGCAGCTTAGTTGGGGGGCACACCGGGGAGCTGTTTTTT	NA	few	TRBJ2-2	TRBV7-8
CASIRTSANTGELFF	TGTGCCAGCATCAGGACTAGCGCGAACACCGGGGAGCTGTTTTTT	TRBD2	many	TRBJ2-2	TRBV2
CSARGDSGNSYEQYF	TGCAGTGCTAGAGGGGATAGCGGGAACTCCTACGAGCAGTACTTC	TRBD2	many	TRBJ2-7	TRBV20-1
CASSLSPGANTEAFF	TGTGCCAGCAGCTTATCCCCAGGGGCGAACACTGAAGCTTTCTTT	NA	many	TRBJ1-1	TRBV7-9
CASSQGPGGQQETQYF	TGTGCCAGCAGCCAAGGTCCAGGCGGACAACAAGAGACCCAGTACTTC	NA	many	TRBJ2-5	TRBV14
CASSGSIQETQYF	TGTGCCAGCTCAGGGTCCATCCAAGAGACCCAGTACTTC	NA	many	TRBJ2-5	TRBV18
CASSYSGVGVSTGELFF	TGTGCCAGCAGTTACTCGGGGGTGGGTGTAAGCACCGGGGAGCTGTTTTTT	NA	many	TRBJ2-2	TRBV6-5
CASSFGTESGKNTGELFF	TGTGCCAGCAGTTTCGGGACCGAATCCGGAAAAAACACCGGGGAGCTGTTTTTT	NA	few	TRBJ2-2	TRBV6-7
CASSAEQGAMNTEAFF	TGTGCCAGCAGCGCGGAACAGGGTGCAATGAACACTGAAGCTTTCTTT	NA	many	TRBJ1-1	TRBV11-2
CASSLPGQYSGANVLTF	TGTGCCAGCAGCTTACCGGGACAGTACTCTGGGGCCAACGTCCTGACTTTC	TRBD1	many	TRBJ2-6	TRBV7-3
CASSDQGGLQPQHF	TGTGCCAGCAGTGACCAGGGAGGCTTGCAGCCCCAGCATTTT	NA	few	TRBJ1-5	TRBV2